Presented here are 12 T cell receptor beta chains from one specimen sequenced in a study of identical twins. One entry per CDR3 protein, called by TCRdb with MiXCR from the 5' RACE reads. The table includes 450,000 to 650,000 distinct CDR3 sequences, approximately 9.6% detected once. This sample was also put to use in a study of yellow fever vaccine responses in identical twins.

The sample comprised PBMCs. The receptors derive from a woman under 30 in good health.

In this sample, this clonotype turned up many times. The rearrangement uses TRBV7-2 and TRBJ1-6; maybe TRBD1 (6 bases). From germline, CDR1 is SGHTA and CDR2 FQGNSA. This CDR3 is 14 amino acids long. The V end lost 5 bases, the J end lost 8 bases, and 13 bases lay between the germline ends. CDR3 residues: CASSMDREYSPLHF. CDR3 bases: TGTGCCAGCAGCATGGACAGAGAGTATTCACCCCTCCACTTT.

This clonotype came up many times. The gene calls are TRBV7-2 and TRBJ1-2, with TRBD1 identical over 9 bases. Trimming removed 4 bases from V and 4 bases from J; junction bases left unmatched: 4. This CDR3 region has 14 residues. Per germline, CDR1 SGHTA and CDR2 FQGNSA. CDR3 protein: CASSSSGQGYGYTF. The CDR3 nucleotides are TGTGCCAGCAGCTCATCGGGACAGGGCTATGGCTACACCTTC.

This clonotype came up a few times. The V gene is TRBV6-2 or TRBV6-3, the J gene TRBJ2-1; D possibly corresponds to TRBD2 (5 bases). The germline V and J ends were trimmed by 6 bases and 10 bases, with 13 bases remaining between them. The CDR3 is 12 residues long. In germline, CDR1 is MNHEY, CDR2 SVGEGT. This chain's CDR3 is CASSSTASEQFF. The CDR3, as DNA: TGTGCCAGCAGCTCGACTGCTAGCGAGCAGTTCTTC.

This clonotype was found a few times. The chain is built from TRBV3-1 and TRBJ2-1, with 16 positions matching TRBD2. The V gene's germline CDR1 is LGHDT and CDR2 YNNKEL (reference sequence). The CDR3 loop spans 17 amino acids. The J segment lost 9 bases and the V segment lost 8 bases, leaving 13 bases of the junction unmatched. This CDR3 reads CASCRQGLAGGLSEQFF. Written as DNA, the CDR3 is TGTGCCAGCTGCCGGCAGGGACTAGCGGGGGGGCTAAGTGAGCAGTTCTTC.

This clonotype has more than one count but fewer than ten. The genes are TRBV2 and TRBJ2-3, with TRBD2 identical over 11 bases. Germline V gene lookup returns CDR1 SNHLY and CDR2 FYNNEI. After removal of 0 bases from V and 3 bases from J, the junction contained 2 bases not matched to a gene. The CDR3 covers 16 residues. CDR3 loop: CASSEALAGGTDTQYF. As DNA, the CDR3 is TGTGCCAGCAGTGAAGCGCTAGCGGGAGGTACAGATACGCAGTATTTT.

V and J are TRBV6-1 and TRBJ1-1, with 9 bases aligning to TRBD1. Germline V gives CDR1 MNHNS, CDR2 SASEGT. This CDR3 comprises 14 residues. Trimming took 6 bases from V and 4 from J; bases not matched to a gene: 6. Here the CDR3 reads CASSGQGMSTEAFF. Here the CDR3 DNA reads TGTGCCAGCAGCGGACAGGGGATGAGCACTGAAGCTTTCTTT.

This clonotype was recorded at least ten times. V usage is TRBV5-1 and J usage is TRBJ2-7; a weak D match, TRBD2 (6 bases). Germline assignment: CDR1 SGHRS and CDR2 YFSETQ. This CDR3 is built from 13 residues. The germline V and J ends were trimmed by 0 bases and 7 bases, with 11 bases remaining between them. In DNA, the CDR3 is TGCGCCAGCAGCTTGGGACGGGCGGGAGAGCAGTACTTC. It specifies CASSLGRAGEQYF.

This clonotype was recorded at least ten times. The chain has TRBV7-9 and TRBJ2-1, with a possible D match to TRBD2 (5 bases). CDR3 length equals 15 residues. Germline-derived CDR1 and CDR2 are SEHNR and FQNEAQ (reference sequence). The V and J ends lost 0 bases and 4 bases respectively, with 10 bases between them. The CDR3 DNA reads TGTGCCAGCAGCTTAGCGGGTCTAGCTTACAATGAGCAGTTCTTC. Translation: CASSLAGLAYNEQFF.

This clonotype has just a few counts. The rearrangement links TRBV27 to TRBJ2-7, with no clear D. There are 13 residues in the CDR3. Deletions cut 2 bases from V and 3 bases from J, with 8 bases between. Germline V CDR1 and CDR2: MNHEY, SMNVEV (reference sequence). This CDR3 reads CASSLLLDYEQYF. The CDR3 DNA sequence: TGTGCCAGCAGTTTACTTTTGGACTACGAGCAGTACTTC.

This clonotype turned up a few times. The J gene is TRBJ2-7, the V gene TRBV5-1; TRBD2 might be the D (5 bases). Looked up from germline, CDR1 is SGHRS and CDR2 is YFSETQ. CDR3 length: 13 amino acids. Trimming removed 2 bases from V and 5 bases from J, with 11 bases in between. The CDR3 is CASSFPGRNEQYF. The CDR3 region has the DNA TGCGCCAGCAGCTTCCCGGGAAGGAACGAGCAGTACTTC.

There are a few counts of this clonotype. The chain carries TRBV12-3 or TRBV12-4 and TRBJ2-1, with TRBD1 identical over 9 bases. The CDR3 has 15 residues. V dropped 6 bases and J dropped 9; count of bases not matched to a gene: 12. The CDR3 nucleotides read TGTGCCAGCAGCCCAACGGGACAGGGCAGCGGTGAGCAGTTCTTC. This codes for CASSPTGQGSGEQFF.

On this clonotype itself: A read error may be the cause here, since a much bigger clone is one base away. V gene TRBV7-8 combines with J gene TRBJ2-1; D is unresolved. With 6 bases removed from V and 8 bases from J, the gap between germline ends came to 23 bases. From germline, CDR1 is SGHVS and CDR2 FQNEAQ. The CDR3 has 16 residues. This CDR3 is CASRLRSWVSVDEQFF. CDR3 DNA sequence: TGTGCCAGCAGGCTCCGATCGTGGGTATCTGTCGATGAGCAGTTCTTC.